The 19 T cell receptor beta chains below all came from one sample that was sequenced in a study of Graves' ophthalmopathy and Graves' hyperthyroidism. Scientists amplified the TCR beta CDR3 regions from RNA transcripts. The first round was an RT-PCR with HTBI primers, and the second round was a multiplex PCR. TCRdb re-analysed the multiplex PCR reads in MiXCR, keeping a single row per CDR3 protein. The sample has almost 750,000 distinct CDR3 sequences; 40% are singletons. The sample taken for sequencing was peripheral blood. Receptor source: an adult man with Graves' ophthalmopathy.

CDR3 loop: CATSRDRANISEKLFF. The CDR3 DNA is TGTGCCACCAGCCGGGACCGCGCCAACATTAGTGAAAAACTGTTTTTT. This chain links TRBV15 with TRBJ1-4, with D maybe TRBD1 (5 bases). CDR1 and CDR2 from the germline V gene are LNHNV and YYDKDF (reference sequence). This CDR3 contains 16 residues. V was pared by 5 bases and J by 7 bases, with 20 bases between.

J is TRBJ2-5 and V is TRBV20-1, with 9 bases fitting TRBD1. Germline CDR1 reads DFQATT; CDR2 reads SNEGSKA (reference sequence). V gave up 7 bases and J gave up 5 bases; unmatched junction bases: 5. There are 12 residues in the CDR3. CDR3 residues: CSVDRGWETQYF. CDR3 bases: TGCAGTGTCGACAGGGGGTGGGAGACCCAGTACTTC.

V and J are TRBV20-1 and TRBJ2-7, with 9 positions matching TRBD2. There are 13 residues in the CDR3. V lost 5 bases, J lost 4 bases, and 6 bases stayed unmatched. Looked up from germline, CDR1 is DFQATT and CDR2 is SNEGSKA (reference sequence). The CDR3 here is CSAPRGGAYEQYF. DNA of the CDR3: TGCAGTGCTCCCCGCGGGGGGGCTTACGAGCAGTACTTC.

This clonotype was seen ten or more times. V gene TRBV19 combines with J gene TRBJ1-2; 7 bases fit TRBD1. The CDR3 has 11 amino acids. Germline CDR1 reads LNHDA; CDR2 reads SQIVND (reference sequence). With 8 bases clipped from V and 3 bases from J, the junction kept 0 bases outside the gene matches. The CDR3 DNA is TGTGCCAGTGGACAGGACTATGGCTACACCTTC. Translation: CASGQDYGYTF.

There are a few counts of this clonotype. The chain has TRBV4-2 and TRBJ2-6, with TRBD1 as a possible D gene (5 bases). The CDR3 loop spans 16 amino acids. Germline V CDR1 and CDR2: LGHNA, YNFKEQ. Trimming cost V 6 bases and J 0 bases, with 12 bases left between them. CDR3 coding DNA: TGTGCCAGCAGTTACACAGGAAACTCTGGGGCCAACGTCCTGACTTTC. Amino acid sequence: CASSYTGNSGANVLTF.

The rearrangement uses TRBV20-1 and TRBJ2-5; 10 nucleotides match TRBD2. The CDR3 is 14 residues long. Germline CDR1 and CDR2: DFQATT and SNEGSKA (reference sequence). The trim removed 6 bases at V and 3 bases at J, leaving 7 bases unmatched. CDR3 region: CSAPKLAGEETQYF. CDR3 nucleotide sequence: TGCAGTGCCCCCAAGCTAGCGGGGGAAGAGACCCAGTACTTC.

About this clonotype: Just one base apart from a much larger clone, this may be a read error. The rearrangement joins TRBV29-1 to TRBJ1-2, with D unclear. Looked up from germline, CDR1 is SQVTM and CDR2 is ANQGSEA. This CDR3 comprises 12 residues. V lost 1 base and J 8 bases, leaving 11 bases between the germline ends. This chain's CDR3 is CSVEVSRYGYTF. The CDR3 DNA reads as TGCAGCGTTGAAGTTAGTCGTTACGGCTACACCTTC.

This clonotype was seen ten or more times. The CDR3 DNA reads as TGTGCCAGCAGCTTAAGTTATGCAACTAATGAAAAACTGTTTTTT. This codes for CASSLSYATNEKLFF. The chain uses TRBV7-6 and TRBJ1-4; D gene uncertain. The CDR3 sequence is 15 residues long. The V gene lost 2 bases and the J gene lost 0 bases, with 7 bases spanning the gap. Looked up from germline, CDR1 is SGHVS and CDR2 is FNYEAQ.

The table lists this clonotype with many counts. CDR3 sequence (DNA): TGTGCCACCAGCAGAGGGCGCCGTCCGGTGAAAAATCAGCCCCAGCATTTT. It encodes CATSRGRRPVKNQPQHF. V gene TRBV15 combines with J gene TRBJ1-5; D unresolved. This CDR3 region has 17 residues. Trimming removed 1 base from V and 4 bases from J, with 17 bases in between. The V gene's germline CDR1 is LNHNV and CDR2 YYDKDF (reference sequence).

This chain joins TRBV7-2 and TRBJ2-7; a weak D match, TRBD2 (6 bases). The CDR3 runs 15 residues. V was clipped by 1 base and J by 7 bases, with 17 bases between them. Germline V gene lookup returns CDR1 SGHTA and CDR2 FQGNSA. CDR3 sequence: CASSLDVGRPGEQYF. CDR3 nucleotides: TGTGCCAGCAGCTTAGATGTGGGGAGGCCGGGGGAGCAGTACTTC.

This clonotype was recorded once. The chain couples TRBV9 to TRBJ2-2; no definite D call. There are 14 residues in the CDR3. V was shortened by 4 bases and J by 5 bases, with 12 bases between the two germline ends. The germline CDR1 and CDR2 sequences are SGDLS and YYNGEE. Here the CDR3 DNA reads TGTGCCAGCAGCTTATTGACATTTACCGGGGAGCTGTTTTTT. Residues: CASSLLTFTGELFF.

This clonotype appeared a few times. V and J are TRBV7-2 and TRBJ2-7, with D possibly being TRBD2 (5 bases). This CDR3 is built from 14 residues. The V gene's germline CDR1 is SGHTA and CDR2 FQGNSA. The V and J ends lost 1 base and 6 bases respectively, with 13 bases between them. CDR3 loop: CASSLGRGEGEQYF. The DNA of the CDR3 is TGTGCCAGCAGCTTAGGCCGCGGTGAGGGCGAGCAGTACTTC.

This clonotype was picked up a small number of times. The chain carries TRBV2 and TRBJ2-7; 7 nucleotides agree with TRBD1. This CDR3 is 13 amino acids long. V lost 7 bases and J lost 2; bases outside the gene matches: 5. Germline lookup yields CDR1 SNHLY and CDR2 FYNNEI. The CDR3 sequence is CASTLTGPYEQYF. CDR3 in DNA: TGTGCCAGCACCTTGACAGGGCCCTACGAGCAGTACTTC.

The J gene is TRBJ1-2, the V gene TRBV14; D gene unclear. The CDR3 totals 13 residues. Germline V CDR1 and CDR2: SGHDN, FVKESK. V lost 0 bases and J lost 3, with 5 bases in between. CDR3 sequence: CASSQDPDYGYTF. The DNA of the CDR3 is TGTGCCAGCAGCCAAGACCCGGACTATGGCTACACCTTC.

With respect to this clonotype: A much larger clone is a single base away; this may be a read error. The chain joins TRBV25-1 to TRBJ2-2; no clear D. The length of the CDR3 is 14 residues. V lost 3 bases and J lost 3, with 8 bases in between. The germline V gene encodes CDR1 MGHDK and CDR2 SYGVNS. This chain's CDR3 is CASSDTMDTGELFF. Here the CDR3 DNA reads TGTGCCAGCAGTGATACGATGGACACCGGGGAGCTGTTTTTT. Full variable domain (missing parts from reference TRBV25-1 and TRBJ2-2): EADIYQTPRYLVIGTGKKITLECSQTMGHDKMYWYQQDPGMELHLIHYSYGVNSTEKGDLSSESTVSRIRTEHFPLTLESARPSHTSQYLCASSDTMDTGELFFGEGSRLTVL.

This clonotype has just a few counts. The chain employs TRBV2 and TRBJ2-2; perhaps TRBD2 as D (5 bases). Germline-derived CDR1 and CDR2 are SNHLY and FYNNEI. This CDR3 has 15 residues. Between the trimmed V and J ends, which lost 5 bases and 6 bases, there was a span of 16 bases. The CDR3 coding sequence is TGTGCCAGCAGTAGATCCGGGAACCCCCCCGGGGAGCTGTTTTTT. Translated: CASSRSGNPPGELFF.

This clonotype occurred once. This chain links TRBV25-1 with TRBJ1-5; a possible D gene is TRBD1 (5 bases). CDR3 length equals 14 residues. Deletions cut 4 bases from V and 3 bases from J, with 10 bases between. CDR1 is MGHDK, CDR2 SYGVNS, per germline. The CDR3 region is CASSVRVYNQPQHF. As DNA, the CDR3 is TGTGCCAGCAGTGTCAGGGTTTACAATCAGCCCCAGCATTTT.

On this clonotype itself: A read error may be the cause here, since a much bigger clone is one base away. This rearrangement joins TRBV14 to TRBJ1-1, with no clear D. CDR1 is SGHDN and CDR2 is FVKESK in the germline V gene. V was shortened by 5 bases and J by 1 base, with 14 bases between the two germline ends. CDR3 length: 15 amino acids. CDR3 bases: TGTGCCAGCAGCAAAGGAGCAACGGGGAACACTGAAGCTTTCTTT. It specifies CASSKGATGNTEAFF.

This clonotype was recorded a few times. The V gene is TRBV11-2, the J gene TRBJ1-3, with D maybe TRBD1 (5 bases). Germline V lookup: CDR1 SGHAT, CDR2 FQNNGV. The CDR3 has 16 residues. The V gene lost 4 bases and the J gene lost 0 bases, with 13 bases spanning the gap. This chain's CDR3 is CASSYGGPYSGNTIYF. In DNA form, the CDR3 reads TGTGCCAGCAGCTATGGGGGACCGTACTCTGGAAACACCATATATTTT.